This T cell receptor beta chain emerged from a study of blood T cells in healthy people across ages. The length of the CDR3 is 11 residues. V was clipped by 5 bases and J by 9 bases, with 11 bases between them. Germline CDR1 reads DFQATT; CDR2 reads SNEGSKA (reference sequence). Combining a sample-barcoded 5' primer with a J-beta primer mix, a second PCR ran for roughly 7 to 12 cycles. TCRdb used MiXCR to reprocess the 5' RACE reads, holding one entry per CDR3 protein. The sample includes 1.4 million or so distinct CDR3 sequences, approximately 39% of them seen just once. The chain combines TRBV20-1 with TRBJ2-1; unclear D gene. The sequence was obtained from a woman aged 18-29 years in good health. The sequenced sample consisted of blood. For the CDR3, the DNA is TGCAGTGCTTGGGCCTTTGGTGAGCAGTTCTTC. Translation gives CSAWAFGEQFF.